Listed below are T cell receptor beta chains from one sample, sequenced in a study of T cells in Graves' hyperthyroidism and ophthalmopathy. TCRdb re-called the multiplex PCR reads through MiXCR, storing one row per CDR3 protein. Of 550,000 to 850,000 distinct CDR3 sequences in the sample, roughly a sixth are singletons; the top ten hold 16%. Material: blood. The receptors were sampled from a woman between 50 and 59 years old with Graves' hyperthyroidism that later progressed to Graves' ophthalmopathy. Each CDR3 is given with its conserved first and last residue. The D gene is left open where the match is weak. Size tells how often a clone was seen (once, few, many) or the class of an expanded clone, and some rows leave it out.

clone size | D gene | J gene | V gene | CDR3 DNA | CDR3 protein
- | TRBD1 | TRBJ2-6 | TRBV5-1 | TGCGCCAGCAGCTGGACAGGGGGGGGTGGGGCCAACGTCCTGACTTTC | CASSWTGGGGANVLTF
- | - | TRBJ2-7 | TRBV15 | TGTGCCACCAGCCGACCACCCTCCTACGAGCAGTACTTC | CATSRPPSYEQYF
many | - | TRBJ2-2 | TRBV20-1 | TGCAGTGCTACCGGACCAAAAAGCTCCACCGGGGAGCTGTTTTTT | CSATGPKSSTGELFF
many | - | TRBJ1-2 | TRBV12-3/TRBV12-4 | TGTGCCAGCAGTTTCCCAACAGGGGGCTACACCTTC | CASSFPTGGYTF
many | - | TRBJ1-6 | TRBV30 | TGTGCCTCACAGGGATCCTATAATTCACCCCTCCACTTT | CASQGSYNSPLHF
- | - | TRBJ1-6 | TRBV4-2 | TGTGCCAGCAGCCTGAGACCCCACCCGGCCCTCCACTTT | CASSLRPHPALHF
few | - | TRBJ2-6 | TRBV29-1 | TGCAGCGTCGAAATCAGCTCTGGGGCCAACGTCCTGACTTTC | CSVEISSGANVLTF
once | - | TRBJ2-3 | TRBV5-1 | TGCGCCAGCAGCCTAACGGCAGCGACCACAGATACGCAGTATTTT | CASSLTAATTDTQYF
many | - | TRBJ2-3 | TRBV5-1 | TGCGCCAGCAGCTTGGACAGGGAGAGCACAGATACGCAGTATTTT | CASSLDRESTDTQYF
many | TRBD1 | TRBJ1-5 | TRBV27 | TGTGCCAGCAGTTCCCCCTCTCAGGGGGCGAATCAGCCCCAGCATTTT | CASSSPSQGANQPQHF
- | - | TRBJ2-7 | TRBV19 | TGTGCCAGTAGACTGACAGAAAGCTACGAGCAGTACTTC | CASRLTESYEQYF
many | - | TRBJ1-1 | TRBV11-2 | TGTGCCAGCAGCCCGGCCTTCGAGGGCACTGAAGCTTTCTTT | CASSPAFEGTEAFF
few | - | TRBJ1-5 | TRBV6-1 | TGTGCCAGCCTAAGGGCCGGGGGGGATCAGCCCCAGCATTTT | CASLRAGGDQPQHF
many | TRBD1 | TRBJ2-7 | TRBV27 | TGTGCCAGCAGTACCCGGGACAGGGCCCATCCCTACGAGCAGTACTTC | CASSTRDRAHPYEQYF